These 8 T cell receptor beta chains came from one sample sequenced in a study of blood T cell repertoires in COVID-19. Clones were sequenced by immunoSEQ multiplex PCR, and TCRdb holds only the in-frame ones, with some missing. The table has around 97,000 clones, roughly 82% seen once. The sequenced material came from peripheral blood. The receptors derive from a human donor in a cohort sampled during active COVID-19.

The gene calls are TRBV6-5 and TRBJ1-2, with D possibly being TRBD1 (6 bases). Trimming stripped 6 bases from V and 7 bases from J, with 15 bases between. The germline V gene has CDR1 MNHEY and CDR2 SVGAGI. The CDR3 runs 13 residues. CDR3 sequence reads: CASSDTGIFGYTF. CDR3 DNA: TGTGCCAGCAGCGACACAGGGATCTTTGGCTACACCTTC.

The chain combines TRBV30 with TRBJ1-2; possibly TRBD1 for D (5 bases). This CDR3 spans 17 amino acids. V lost 0 bases, J lost 4 bases, and 21 bases lay in between. The germline CDR1 and CDR2 sequences are GTSNPN and SVGIG (reference sequence). CDR3 sequence: CAWSVSRATASVYGYTF. Here the CDR3 DNA reads TGTGCCTGGAGTGTATCCAGGGCTACCGCTTCCGTCTATGGCTACACCTTC.

The chain employs TRBV5-1 and TRBJ1-1, with 7 nucleotides matching TRBD1. The CDR3 length is 14 residues. With 5 bases clipped from V and 2 bases from J, the junction kept 6 bases outside the gene matches. The germline V gene encodes CDR1 SGHRS and CDR2 YFSETQ. For the CDR3, the DNA is TGCGCCAGCAGTCCCGGGACAGAAAACACTGAAGCTTTCTTT. Encoded protein: CASSPGTENTEAFF.

The J gene is TRBJ1-1, the V gene TRBV5-1; no firm D call. The V end lost 0 bases, the J end lost 3 bases, and 12 bases lay between the germline ends. This CDR3 has 15 residues. CDR1 SGHRS and CDR2 YFSETQ come from the germline V gene. CDR3: CASSLGTDAYTEAFF. The CDR3 bases are TGCGCCAGCAGCTTGGGCACAGACGCCTACACTGAAGCTTTCTTT. Looking up the rest from reference TRBV5-1 and TRBJ1-1 gives the full variable domain: KAGVTQTPRYLIKTRGQQVTLSCSPISGHRSVSWYQQTPGQGLQFLFEYFSETQRNKGNFPGRFSGRQFSNSRSEMNVSTLELGDSALYLCASSLGTDAYTEAFFGQGTRLTVV.

This chain joins TRBV7-9 and TRBJ2-1; D is unclear. The length of the CDR3 is 17 residues. The germline V gene encodes CDR1 SEHNR and CDR2 FQNEAQ (reference sequence). V was shortened by 5 bases and J by 7 bases, with 24 bases between the two germline ends. The CDR3 sequence: CASSREQIVRSRNEQFF. The CDR3 DNA is TGTGCCAGCAGCCGCGAGCAGATAGTCCGGAGTCGGAATGAGCAGTTCTTC.

This clone was seen more than once but under ten times. The chain joins TRBV19 to TRBJ1-5; D gene ambiguous. The V gene lost 2 bases and the J gene lost 5 bases, with 7 bases spanning the gap. The CDR3 spans 13 residues. CDR1 and CDR2 from the germline V gene are LNHDA and SQIVND (reference sequence). The CDR3 DNA sequence: TGTGCCAGTAGTATACGAGGGTATCAGCCCCAGCATTTT. It is translated as CASSIRGYQPQHF.

The CDR3: CASSPSTRKDYEQYF. CDR3 DNA sequence: TGTGCCAGCAGCCCCTCGACAAGGAAGGACTACGAGCAGTACTTC. The J gene is TRBJ2-7, the V gene TRBV9, with D hard to call. The CDR3 is 15 amino acids. Trimming stripped 4 bases from V and 3 bases from J, with 17 bases between. The germline V gene has CDR1 SGDLS and CDR2 YYNGEE. The full variable domain, rest sourced from reference TRBV9 and TRBJ2-7, is DSGVTQTPKHLITATGQRVTLRCSPRSGDLSVYWYQQSLDQGLQFLIQYYNGEERAKGNILERFSAQQFPDLHSELNLSSLELGDSALYFCASSPSTRKDYEQYFGPGTRLTVT.

This clone came up a few times. Other nucleotide sequences from this sample produce the same CDR3. The gene calls are TRBV10-3 and TRBJ1-1, with 7 bases aligning to TRBD1. There are 13 residues in the CDR3. Germline CDR1 and CDR2: ENHRY and SYGVKD. V gave up 3 bases and J gave up 7 bases; unmatched junction bases: 5. The CDR3 protein is CAISERGQDEAFF. The CDR3 bases are TGTGCCATCAGTGAAAGGGGGCAGGATGAAGCTTTCTTT.